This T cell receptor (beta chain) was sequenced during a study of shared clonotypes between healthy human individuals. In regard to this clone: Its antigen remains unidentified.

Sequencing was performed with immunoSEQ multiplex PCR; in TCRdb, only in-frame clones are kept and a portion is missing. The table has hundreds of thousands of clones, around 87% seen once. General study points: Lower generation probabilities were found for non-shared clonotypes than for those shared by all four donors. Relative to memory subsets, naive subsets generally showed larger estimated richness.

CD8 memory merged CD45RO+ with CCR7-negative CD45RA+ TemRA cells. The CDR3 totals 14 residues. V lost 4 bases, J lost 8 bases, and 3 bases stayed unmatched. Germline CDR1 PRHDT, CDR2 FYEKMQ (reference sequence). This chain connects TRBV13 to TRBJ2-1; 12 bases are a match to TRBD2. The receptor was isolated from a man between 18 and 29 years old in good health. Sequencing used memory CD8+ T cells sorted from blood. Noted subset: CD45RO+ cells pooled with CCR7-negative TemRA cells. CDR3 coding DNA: TGTGCCAGCAGCTCACGACTAGCGGGAGATGAGCAGTTCTTC. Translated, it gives CASSSRLAGDEQFF.